Included here is one T cell receptor beta chain sequence, with context. The data were taken from a study of T cell responses to AZD1222 COVID-19 vaccine. Germline CDR1 reads MNHEY; CDR2 reads SMNVEV (reference sequence). The CDR3 has 14 residues. With 3 bases clipped from V and 1 base from J, the junction kept 2 bases outside the gene matches. Method: immunoSEQ multiplex PCR; TCRdb's copy keeps in-frame clones and lacks some. The data contain around 180,000 clones, 88% of them singletons. The chain is built from TRBV27 and TRBJ2-7, with 8 positions matching TRBD1. The TCR comes from an adult in good health. Here the sequenced sample was peripheral blood, taken on day 0 of AZD1222 vaccination. The CDR3 region has the DNA TGTGCCAGCAGTTTCGGACAGGGATCCTACGAGCAGTACTTC. Protein: CASSFGQGSYEQYF.